This record concerns one T cell receptor (beta chain) sequence. In its sample, this clone was seen a few times. It lacks a known antigen. Base qualities were left out, and no much larger clone turns up one base away. CDR1 SQVTM and CDR2 ANQGSEA were looked up in the germline V gene. The CDR3 runs 12 amino acids, cysteine and phenylalanine included. Just the 36-base CDR3 DNA is kept, in frame starting at base 1. V is pared back by 4 bases and J by 4 bases, with 10 bases lying between the germline termini. The data stem from a study of shared clonotypes between healthy human individuals (dated by TCRdb to 2018 to 2020). For the study in its entirety: A few men and a couple of women, aged 18 to 49 years, made up the cohort. For each donor, CD4 naive and CD4 memory were each run on three plates, CD8 naive on two plates, and CD8 memory on one plate. Blood TCR repertoires of about 5 healthy adults were deeply sequenced to estimate repertoire size and the extent of clonotype sharing between individuals. Libraries were prepared and TCR repertoires were sequenced by different laboratories using diverse techniques, in order to increase sequencing depth and limit assay-specific biases. Each donor's leukapheresis produced roughly between roughly 0.85 and 9.5 billion PBMCs.

Study-wide conclusions, independent of this receptor: Based on pairwise subsampling, the degree of clonotype sharing among donors was expected to be affected by sequencing depth. About 4.5% of naive CD4, roughly 3.5% of naive CD8, 2.3% of memory CD4, and 0.4% of memory CD8 clonotypes were shared across several donors. Because the study included a small number of donors, the genetic and exposure-history diversity represented was limited. Compared with non-shared clonotypes, the clonotypes found in all four sorted-subset donors had higher generation probabilities. Larger estimated clonotype richness was generally found for naive subsets than for memory subsets. Even with the large sequencing depth, rarefaction of the sorted-subset datasets indicated that sequencing was incomplete. Sampling was restricted to blood, and TCR repertoires in tissue are likely to differ from TCR repertoires in blood.

The donors were healthy, HIV-negative adults with no recently reported acute infections or vaccinations. Only Caucasian adults living in Nashville, Tennessee, USA were represented among the donors. CD4+ T cells were enriched by magnetic negative selection, after which naive cells were positively selected on CD45RA and the negative fraction was taken as the memory subset. Blood was collected by leukapheresis, and PBMCs were isolated by Ficoll-Histopaque density gradient centrifugation and then cryopreserved in liquid nitrogen vapor phase. Analytical flow cytometry was used to check the purity and quantity of every magnetically sorted T cell population. From each sorted fraction, genomic DNA was isolated and quantified by UV absorbance on a Nanodrop 2000c. Using the deep immunoSEQ assay, multiplex PCR amplified TCR CDR3 regions from genomic DNA. Extracted genomic DNA from each cell subset was distributed evenly across all wells of several immunoSEQ 96-well plates, and each plate was treated as a replicate. For sorted subsets, each replicate PCR was loaded with approximately 0.2 ug genomic DNA, equivalent to 25,000 to 30,000 T cell genomes. The purified libraries were quantified using a Qubit 3.0 fluorometer, sized with a Bioanalyzer 2100, and then quantified again using the KAPA Library Quantification kit. Each immunoSEQ 96-well plate was sequenced on its own single-read 150-cycle Illumina NextSeq 550 flow cell. The paper's processing steps were these. Because the immunoSEQ output included only junctional sequences and no quality scores, the filtering could not be the same as the filtering used for full-length reads. Sequences were annotated with PyIR, a Python wrapper for IgBLAST v1.9, using IMGT germline references to assign V/J genes and CDR3. Any read was removed if the V/J assignment was weak (E-value above 1e-6), the CDR3 was missing, or the read contained stop codons, out-of-frame junctions, or ambiguous translated residues. V3J clonotypes were defined as sequences sharing the same inferred V gene, J gene, and CDR3 amino acid sequence. To compute the percentage overlap between repertoires, the number of shared unique clonotypes was divided by the size of the smaller repertoire. Three approaches were used to assess repertoire richness: RTK rarefaction, the Chao1 estimator, and Recon v2.1 estimates of unobserved clonotypes. Generation probabilities were computed with OLGA for all TCRbeta clonotypes obtained by the gDNA method from a few donors. This immuneACCESS table, as held by TCRdb, lists in-frame sequences with V and J called but not all clones. Of the missing ones, under half trace to an unresolved V gene in checked studies; the others have no known cause. That table gives V, J and clone size, and the DNA gave D and trimming. The sample includes about a million clones, with 76% observed a single time. Jointly, the top ten make up around 1.5% of the sample.

The sequence came from a man aged 18-30 years in good health. The sample taken for sequencing was memory CD4+ T cells sorted from blood. The sample's cell subset or site, from its label and the paper: CD45RA-negative fraction. The chain joins TRBV29-1 to TRBJ2-5; a confident D gene designation cannot be given. The CDR3 reads as follows: CSVVWLGETQYF. In nucleotide form, the sequence is TGCAGCGTTGTATGGCTAGGAGAGACCCAGTACTTC.